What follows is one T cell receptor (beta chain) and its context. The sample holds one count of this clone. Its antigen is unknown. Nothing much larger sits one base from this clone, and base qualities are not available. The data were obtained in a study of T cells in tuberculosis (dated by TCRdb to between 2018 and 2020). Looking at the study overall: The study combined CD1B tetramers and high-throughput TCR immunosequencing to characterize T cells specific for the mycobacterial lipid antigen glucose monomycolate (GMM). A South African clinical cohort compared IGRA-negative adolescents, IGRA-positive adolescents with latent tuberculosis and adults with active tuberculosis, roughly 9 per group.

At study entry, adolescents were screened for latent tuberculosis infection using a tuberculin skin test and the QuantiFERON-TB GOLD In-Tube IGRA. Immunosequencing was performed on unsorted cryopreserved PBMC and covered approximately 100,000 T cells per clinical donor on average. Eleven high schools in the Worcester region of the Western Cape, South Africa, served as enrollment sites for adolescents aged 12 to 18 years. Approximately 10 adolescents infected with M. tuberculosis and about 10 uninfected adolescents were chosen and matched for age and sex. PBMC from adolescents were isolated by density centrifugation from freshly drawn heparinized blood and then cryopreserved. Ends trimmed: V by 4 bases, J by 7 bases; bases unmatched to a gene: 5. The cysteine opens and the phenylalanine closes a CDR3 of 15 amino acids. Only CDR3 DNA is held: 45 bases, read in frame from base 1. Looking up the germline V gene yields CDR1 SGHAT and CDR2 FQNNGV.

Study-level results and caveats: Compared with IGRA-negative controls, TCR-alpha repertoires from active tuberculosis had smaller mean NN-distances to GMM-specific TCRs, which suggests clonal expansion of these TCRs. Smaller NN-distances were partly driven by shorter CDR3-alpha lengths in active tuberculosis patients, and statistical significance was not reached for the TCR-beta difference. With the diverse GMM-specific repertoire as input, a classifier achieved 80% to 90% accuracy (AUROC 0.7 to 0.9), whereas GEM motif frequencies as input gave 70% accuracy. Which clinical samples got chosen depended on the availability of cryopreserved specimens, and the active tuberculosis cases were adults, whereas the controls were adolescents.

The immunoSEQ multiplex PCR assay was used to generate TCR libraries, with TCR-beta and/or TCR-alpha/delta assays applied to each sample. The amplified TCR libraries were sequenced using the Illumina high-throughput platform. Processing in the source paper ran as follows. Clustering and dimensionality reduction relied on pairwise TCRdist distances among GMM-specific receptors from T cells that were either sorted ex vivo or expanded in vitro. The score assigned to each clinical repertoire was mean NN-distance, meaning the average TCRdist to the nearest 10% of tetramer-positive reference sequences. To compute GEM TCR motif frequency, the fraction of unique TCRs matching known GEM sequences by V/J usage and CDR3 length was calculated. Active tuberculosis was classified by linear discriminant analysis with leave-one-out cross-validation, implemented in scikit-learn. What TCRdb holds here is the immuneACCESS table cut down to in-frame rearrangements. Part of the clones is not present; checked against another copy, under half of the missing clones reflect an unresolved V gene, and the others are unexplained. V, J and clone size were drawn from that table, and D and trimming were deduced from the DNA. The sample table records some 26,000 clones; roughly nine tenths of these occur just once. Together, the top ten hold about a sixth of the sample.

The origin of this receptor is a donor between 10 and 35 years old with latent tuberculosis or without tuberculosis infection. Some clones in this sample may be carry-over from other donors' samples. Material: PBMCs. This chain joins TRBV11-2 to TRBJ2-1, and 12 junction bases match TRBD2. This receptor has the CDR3 CASSSGLAGLNEQFF. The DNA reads TGTGCCAGCAGCTCCGGACTAGCGGGACTAAATGAGCAGTTCTTC. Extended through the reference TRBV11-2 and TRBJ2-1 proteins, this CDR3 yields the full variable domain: EAGVAQSPRYKIIEKRQSVAFWCNPISGHATLYWYQQILGQGPKLLIQFQNNGVVDDSQLPKDRFSAERLKGVDSTLKIQPAKLEDSAVYLCASSSGLAGLNEQFFGPGTRLTVL.